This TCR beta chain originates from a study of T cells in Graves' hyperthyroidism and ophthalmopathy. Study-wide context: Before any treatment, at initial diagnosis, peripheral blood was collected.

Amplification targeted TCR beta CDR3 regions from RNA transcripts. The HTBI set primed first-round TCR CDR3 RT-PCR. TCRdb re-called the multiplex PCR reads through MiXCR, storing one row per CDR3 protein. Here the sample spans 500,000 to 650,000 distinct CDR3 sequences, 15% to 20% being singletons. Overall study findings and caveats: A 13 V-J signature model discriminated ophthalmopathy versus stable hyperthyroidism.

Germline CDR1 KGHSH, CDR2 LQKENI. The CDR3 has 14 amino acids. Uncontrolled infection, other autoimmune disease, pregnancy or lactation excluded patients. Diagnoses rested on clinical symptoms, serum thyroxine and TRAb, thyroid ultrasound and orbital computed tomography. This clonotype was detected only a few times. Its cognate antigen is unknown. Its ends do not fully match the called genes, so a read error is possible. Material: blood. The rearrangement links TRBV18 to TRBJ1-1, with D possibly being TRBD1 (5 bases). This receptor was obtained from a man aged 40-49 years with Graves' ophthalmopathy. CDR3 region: CASSPHGEGTEAFF. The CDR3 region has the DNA TGTGCCAGCTCCCCACACGGGGAGGGGACTGAAGCTTTCTTT.